The subject of this entry is one T cell receptor beta chain. What it recognizes is unknown. Other DNA sequences in this specimen translate into the identical CDR3. Germline values: CDR1 KGHSH, CDR2 LQKENI. The V gene lost 2 bases and the J gene lost 8 bases, with 9 bases spanning the gap. This CDR3 is built from 12 residues. Healthy bone marrow donors made up the donor group. The data stem from a study of cytomegalovirus exposure and HLA in healthy donors. Study at large: Of the donors genotyped, several hundred in all, around 77% fell in the Caucasian-associated ancestry cluster. Study-level findings and limits: It was fewer than 200 TCR beta chains that were listed as cytomegalovirus-associated. Serostatus for CMV was the only available immune exposure information.

The PCR had 60 Vbeta and 13 Jbeta primers. Generated by immunoSEQ multiplex PCR, the TCRdb table keeps only in-frame clones and is missing some. The table records around 70,000 clones, roughly 70% of them present only once. This sequence was found in a man in his 70s in good health and CMV-seronegative. Sample: PBMCs. This sequence joins TRBV18 and TRBJ1-2; tentatively, D is TRBD1 (6 bases). The DNA of the CDR3 is TGTGCCAGCTCACCAATCCAGGGGGGCTACACCTTC. As protein: CASSPIQGGYTF.